The T cell receptor (beta chain) under discussion was sequenced for a study of shared T cell receptors in the human thymus. This clone was observed a few times. Method: immunoSEQ multiplex PCR; TCRdb's copy keeps in-frame clones and lacks some. The data hold about 610,000 clones, with roughly 90% observed a single time. The CDR3 runs to 14 residues. The germline CDR1 and CDR2 sequences are MNHNS and SASEGT. V was cut by 6 bases and J by 2 bases, with 12 bases left in between. The same specimen was also included in a second study, on human thymus T cells.

The sequencing input was thymocytes. The chain links TRBV6-1 to TRBJ2-3; D is ambiguous. The receptor was derived from a boy younger than two with a congenital heart defect. The CDR3 protein is CASRAPGTTDTQYF. CDR3 in DNA: TGTGCCAGCAGGGCCCCTGGCACCACAGATACGCAGTATTTT.